This entry lists 27 T cell receptor beta chains sequenced from one sample in a study of T cell responses to AZD1222 COVID-19 vaccine. The data were produced by immunoSEQ multiplex PCR, yet TCRdb's version contains in-frame clones alone and is incomplete. The sample carries under 70,000 clones, approximately 80% recorded once. Sample: peripheral blood, taken on day 0 of AZD1222 vaccination. The receptor source for this set is an adult in good health.

Worth noting for this clone: Because the CDR3's place on the DNA is in doubt, the DNA is left out and the CDR3 is given as listed by TCRdb. The chain carries TRBV21-1 and TRBJ2-7; TRBD2 is taken as the D call from the table, unchecked against the DNA. TRBV21-1 is noted as a pseudogene. The CDR3 extends over 19 residues, inclusive of both ends. CDR3 residues: CASSKALLIWGEGSYEQYF.

The rearrangement uses TRBV29-1 and TRBJ1-2; no reliable D call. Germline CDR1 SQVTM, CDR2 ANQGSEA. The CDR3 is 11 amino acids. Trimming cost V 4 bases and J 7 bases, with 10 bases left between them. The CDR3 DNA sequence: TGCAGCGTTGGCGTCAGAAGTGGCTACACCTTC. This sequence encodes CSVGVRSGYTF.

This clone has just a few counts. V and J are TRBV5-1 and TRBJ2-2; either TRBD1 or TRBD2 may fit D (6 bases each). Trimming left V 4 bases short and J 7 bases short, with 20 bases between. The germline V gene encodes CDR1 SGHRS and CDR2 YFSETQ. This CDR3 has 16 residues. The CDR3 DNA sequence: TGCGCCAGCAGCCCGGAAGTCAGGGGAGGAGGCGGGGAGCTGTTTTTT. Translating gives CASSPEVRGGGGELFF.

The rearrangement joins TRBV3-1 (or the pseudogene TRBV3-2) to TRBJ1-1; D gene unclear. Germline V gene sequence: CDR1 LGHDT, CDR2 YNNKEL (reference sequence). The CDR3 spans 17 residues. The V end was cut by 4 bases, the J end by 1 base, with 19 bases between. The CDR3 nucleotides read TGTGCCAGCAGCCCTAAGGTGGAGGATGCGGCGAACACTGAAGCTTTCTTT. Translation gives CASSPKVEDAANTEAFF.

This chain joins TRBV27 and TRBJ2-7; no definite D call. Germline V gene sequence: CDR1 MNHEY, CDR2 SMNVEV (reference sequence). Trimming took 5 bases from V and 6 from J, leaving 17 bases between them. CDR3 length: 14 residues. The CDR3 DNA follows: TGTGCCAGCAGTCTCGTCGGGCTAGGGCTCGAGCAGTACTTC. It yields the protein CASSLVGLGLEQYF.

The V call is TRBV11-2, the J call TRBJ1-2, with D uncertain. This CDR3 spans 12 amino acids. The ends were cut back, 0 bases at V and 12 bases at J, with 11 bases in the middle. Germline V gene lookup returns CDR1 SGHAT and CDR2 FQNNGV. CDR3 protein: CASSLDLGVNTF. CDR3 sequence (DNA): TGTGCCAGCAGCTTAGATCTGGGTGTCAACACCTTC.

This rearrangement joins TRBV28 to TRBJ2-1; 10 positions match TRBD2. The ends lost 5 bases at V and 5 bases at J; junction bases unmatched: 12. The CDR3 spans 17 residues. Per the germline V gene, CDR1 is MDHEN and CDR2 is SYDVKM. The CDR3 DNA is TGTGCCAGCAGTCTCTCTTGGCTAGCGGGAGCGCACAATGAGCAGTTCTTC. Encoded protein: CASSLSWLAGAHNEQFF.

The chain employs TRBV4-3 and TRBJ1-2; D is uncertain. Germline CDR1 and CDR2: LGHNA and YSLEER. The V and J ends lost 5 bases and 3 bases respectively, with 13 bases between them. The CDR3 is 14 amino acids. CDR3 protein: CASSGRAGDYGYTF. The CDR3 nucleotides read TGCGCCAGCAGCGGACGGGCGGGTGACTATGGCTACACCTTC.

This chain joins TRBV9 and TRBJ2-3; D is unresolved. With 3 bases removed from V and 9 bases from J, the gap between germline ends came to 5 bases. CDR3 length: 10 residues. In germline, CDR1 is SGDLS, CDR2 YYNGEE. CDR3 loop: CASSGRTQYF. In nucleotides, the CDR3 is TGTGCCAGCAGCGGCCGGACGCAGTATTTT.

In this sample, this clone turned up once. The chain uses TRBV4-3 and TRBJ2-1; D possibly uses TRBD1 or TRBD2 (5 bases each). The CDR3 consists of 16 residues. Deletions cut 3 bases from V and 8 bases from J, with 20 bases between. Germline V gene sequence: CDR1 LGHNA, CDR2 YSLEER. CDR3: CASSQMVWDHHDEQFF. Written as DNA, the CDR3 is TGCGCCAGCAGCCAGATGGTTTGGGACCATCATGATGAGCAGTTCTTC.

Notes on this clone: The same CDR3 can be traced to other DNA sequences in this sample. V and J are TRBV30 and TRBJ2-7, with D unclear. Germline V gives CDR1 GTSNPN, CDR2 SVGIG (reference sequence). The V end lost 0 bases, the J end lost 4 bases, and 4 bases lay between the germline ends. CDR3 length: 11 amino acids. The CDR3 sequence: CAWSVRYEQYF. Here the CDR3 DNA reads TGTGCCTGGAGTGTACGGTACGAGCAGTACTTC.

V usage is TRBV19 and J usage is TRBJ1-5; D is possibly TRBD1 (5 bases). CDR3 length: 14 amino acids. V shed 3 bases and J shed 3 bases, with 9 bases lying between them. From germline, CDR1 is LNHDA and CDR2 SQIVND (reference sequence). The CDR3 spells CASSIGGINQPQHF. In DNA, the CDR3 is TGTGCCAGTAGTATTGGGGGAATCAATCAGCCCCAGCATTTT.

This chain links TRBV13 with TRBJ1-2, with D tentatively TRBD1 (6 bases). Trimming cost V 1 base and J 6 bases, with 21 bases left between them. CDR1 and CDR2 from the germline V gene are PRHDT and FYEKMQ (reference sequence). The CDR3 has 17 residues. CDR3 coding DNA: TGTGCCAGCAGCTTAGCGGTGGGGGGGCGAGGGCAGAATGGCTACACCTTC. This sequence encodes CASSLAVGGRGQNGYTF.

The gene calls are TRBV7-8 and TRBJ2-5, with a weak D call TRBD2 (6 bases). The CDR3 consists of 14 residues. The germline V and J ends were trimmed by 3 bases and 7 bases, with 15 bases remaining between them. Germline CDR1 is SGHVS and CDR2 is FQNEAQ. CDR3 region: CASSLGGPVGTQYF. DNA of the CDR3: TGTGCCAGCAGCTTGGGAGGACCGGTCGGGACCCAGTACTTC.

J is TRBJ1-6 and V is TRBV2; TRBD1 is a possible D gene (5 bases). Germline CDR1 SNHLY, CDR2 FYNNEI. The CDR3 runs 12 residues. The V gene lost 6 bases and the J gene lost 13 bases, with 13 bases spanning the gap. CDR3 region: CASRSDGTPLHF. The CDR3 DNA is TGTGCCAGCAGGTCTGACGGGACGCCCCTCCACTTT. Together with reference TRBV2 and TRBJ1-6, the CDR3 gives the full variable domain: EPEVTQTPSHQVTQMGQEVILRCVPISNHLYFYWYRQILGQKVEFLVSFYNNEISEKSEIFDDQFSVERPDGSNFTLKIRSTKLEDSAMYFCASRSDGTPLHFGNGTRLTVT.

The chain has TRBV20-1 and TRBJ1-5; D is ambiguous. CDR3 length: 14 amino acids. Per germline, CDR1 DFQATT and CDR2 SNEGSKA (reference sequence). Trimming pared 3 bases from V and 7 bases from J, leaving 16 bases between. The CDR3 bases are TGCAGTGCTAGTCCCAATGGATTCAGGCAGCCCCAGCATTTT. It yields the protein CSASPNGFRQPQHF.

The chain combines TRBV9 with TRBJ2-2; perhaps TRBD1 as D (6 bases). V was pared by 0 bases and J by 6 bases, with 12 bases between. This CDR3 contains 15 residues. Germline loops: CDR1 SGDLS, CDR2 YYNGEE. The CDR3 bases are TGTGCCAGCAGCGTAGGTGTAGGGGGTTCCGGGGAGCTGTTTTTT. The encoded protein is CASSVGVGGSGELFF.

The chain couples TRBV4-1 to TRBJ1-2; D remains unclear. CDR3 size: 15 residues. Germline CDR1 MGHRA, CDR2 YSYEKL. The germline V and J ends were trimmed by 0 bases and 6 bases, with 14 bases remaining between them. CDR3 protein: CASSQEGYKAHGYTF. DNA of the CDR3: TGCGCCAGCAGCCAAGAGGGGTATAAGGCACATGGCTACACCTTC.

J is TRBJ1-4 and V is TRBV7-9; 8 nucleotides align to TRBD1. From germline, CDR1 is SEHNR and CDR2 FQNEAQ (reference sequence). V trimming: 6 bases; J trimming: 8 bases; junction bases outside the gene matches: 5. This CDR3 is built from 13 residues. Here the CDR3 reads CASSTGGGEKLFF. CDR3 DNA sequence: TGTGCCAGCAGTACAGGGGGAGGAGAAAAACTGTTTTTT.

This clone was observed a handful of times. The chain recombines TRBV27 with TRBJ2-1, with TRBD1 matching 11 bases. Per the germline V gene, CDR1 is MNHEY and CDR2 is SMNVEV (reference sequence). The CDR3 sequence is 15 residues long. The trim removed 5 bases at V and 4 bases at J, leaving 4 bases unmatched. The CDR3 DNA sequence: TGTGCCAGCAGTCCCCGGGACAGGGGGTACAATGAGCAGTTCTTC. This translates into CASSPRDRGYNEQFF.

V is TRBV10-1 and J is TRBJ2-7; TRBD2 is a possible D gene (7 bases). This CDR3 has 14 residues. Germline V CDR1 and CDR2: WNHNN, SYGVQD (reference sequence). Between the trimmed V and J ends, which lost 2 bases and 5 bases, there was a span of 13 bases. CDR3 in DNA: TGCGCCAGCAGTGAGGGGGGGCTAGCGGACGAGCAGTACTTC. It encodes CASSEGGLADEQYF.

V and J are TRBV28 and TRBJ1-1; D uncertain. CDR1 and CDR2 from the germline V gene are MDHEN and SYDVKM. The ends were cut back, 7 bases at V and 1 base at J, with 7 bases in the middle. The CDR3 covers 12 residues. CDR3 DNA sequence: TGTGCCAGCACCCTTTGGAACACTGAAGCTTTCTTT. Translation: CASTLWNTEAFF.

The CDR3 DNA reads TGTGCCAGCAGTTACCGTGGACCCTACGAGCAGTACTTC. Its translation: CASSYRGPYEQYF. This rearrangement joins TRBV6-5 to TRBJ2-7, with D hard to call. The CDR3 runs to 13 residues. Germline V lookup: CDR1 MNHEY, CDR2 SVGAGI. Trimming removed 2 bases at V and 2 bases at J, with 7 bases between.

The chain couples TRBV5-1 to TRBJ2-5, with D hard to call. CDR1 and CDR2 from the germline V gene are SGHRS and YFSETQ. CDR3 size: 13 residues. V shed 5 bases and J shed 5 bases, with 13 bases lying between them. The chain's CDR3 is CASSPLPVETQYF. Here the CDR3 DNA reads TGCGCCAGCAGTCCTCTTCCAGTCGAGACCCAGTACTTC.

Here the CDR3 reads CASTHGQPNEKLFF. CDR3 nucleotide sequence: TGCGCCAGCACCCATGGACAGCCAAATGAAAAACTGTTTTTT. The chain uses TRBV10-2 and TRBJ1-4, with D possibly being TRBD1 (6 bases). The V gene's germline CDR1 is WSHSY and CDR2 SAAADI. Between the trimmed V and J ends, which lost 7 bases and 5 bases, there was a span of 14 bases. This CDR3 spans 14 amino acids.

V and J are TRBV19 and TRBJ1-2; D ambiguous. Trimming took off 3 bases at V and 1 base at J, with 15 bases between the two ends. Germline CDR1 is LNHDA and CDR2 is SQIVND (reference sequence). This CDR3 comprises 16 residues. CDR3 residues: CASSILGQTVNYGYTF. Written as DNA, the CDR3 is TGTGCCAGTAGTATTTTAGGGCAGACCGTTAACTATGGCTACACCTTC.

The chain links TRBV6-5 to TRBJ1-5, with D hard to call. V lost 0 bases, J lost 4 bases, and 10 bases lay in between. Germline CDR1 MNHEY, CDR2 SVGAGI. The CDR3 length is 15 residues. This CDR3 reads CASSYSAVANQPQHF. The CDR3 region has the DNA TGTGCCAGCAGTTACTCAGCGGTAGCAAATCAGCCCCAGCATTTT.